Shown below are 16 T cell receptor beta chains from a single sample sequenced in a study of shared clonotypes between healthy human individuals. Data came from immunoSEQ multiplex PCR; TCRdb stores just in-frame clones and leaves some out. The sample holds 530,000 or so clones, 75% to 80% seen once. Specimen: PBMCs. These receptors originate from a woman aged 40 to 55 in good health. Some clones in this sample may be carry-over from other donors' samples.

Points on this clone: A read error may produce the germline difference seen at one junction end. J is TRBJ2-1 and V is TRBV5-1; 9 bases are a match to TRBD2. Germline CDR1 SGHRS, CDR2 YFSETQ. This CDR3 has 15 residues. In nucleotides, the CDR3 is TGCGCCAGCAGTATTAGCGGGAGTGGGTACAGTGAGCAGTTCTTC. This sequence encodes CASSISGSGYSEQFF.

The V call is TRBV6-4, the J call TRBJ2-7, with 9 bases matching TRBD1. Trimming took 6 bases from V and 1 from J; bases not matched to a gene: 7. The CDR3 sequence is 15 residues long. From germline, CDR1 is MRHNA and CDR2 SNTAGT. This CDR3 reads CASRGTGIESYEQYF. The CDR3 DNA follows: TGTGCCAGCAGGGGGACAGGGATAGAATCCTACGAGCAGTACTTC.

V usage is TRBV7-9 and J usage is TRBJ2-1, with TRBD1 matching over 10 bases. The J segment lost 0 bases and the V segment lost 5 bases, leaving 7 bases of the junction unmatched. This CDR3 has 17 residues. The germline V gene encodes CDR1 SEHNR and CDR2 FQNEAQ (reference sequence). Here the CDR3 reads CASSPEGQGFSYNEQFF. Written as DNA, the CDR3 is TGTGCCAGCAGCCCAGAGGGACAGGGGTTCTCCTACAATGAGCAGTTCTTC.

The chain joins TRBV5-1 to TRBJ2-2, with 7 positions matching TRBD2. CDR3 length: 16 residues. CDR1 and CDR2 from the germline V gene are SGHRS and YFSETQ. Unmatched junction bases numbered 4, after V lost 0 bases and J lost 2 bases. The CDR3 here is CASSLGGSGNTGELFF. DNA for the CDR3: TGCGCCAGCAGCTTGGGCGGGAGCGGAAACACCGGGGAGCTGTTTTTT.

J is TRBJ2-7 and V is TRBV19; D gene unclear. V lost 1 base, J lost 5 bases, and 3 bases lay in between. The CDR3 is 11 amino acids. Germline V lookup: CDR1 LNHDA, CDR2 SQIVND (reference sequence). CDR3 amino acids: CASSIVHEQYF. The CDR3 DNA reads TGTGCCAGTAGTATAGTTCACGAGCAGTACTTC.

Points on this clone: Other DNA sequences in this sample translate to the same CDR3. The V call is TRBV28, the J call TRBJ2-1; 11 nucleotides line up with TRBD2. V lost 4 bases, J lost 4 bases, and 6 bases stayed unmatched. The germline V gene encodes CDR1 MDHEN and CDR2 SYDVKM. This CDR3 contains 16 residues. CDR3 residues: CASSSGLAGGYNEQFF. Written as DNA, the CDR3 is TGTGCCAGCAGTTCCGGTCTAGCGGGAGGTTACAATGAGCAGTTCTTC.

This rearrangement joins TRBV14 to TRBJ2-7; D not resolved. The V end lost 2 bases, the J end lost 0 bases, and 11 bases lay between the germline ends. The CDR3 has 15 residues. The germline V gene has CDR1 SGHDN and CDR2 FVKESK. This CDR3 is CASSQPTRPSYEQYF. The CDR3 bases are TGTGCCAGCAGCCAACCGACACGACCCTCCTACGAGCAGTACTTC.

The gene calls are TRBV6-4 and TRBJ2-7; tentatively, D is TRBD2 (5 bases). CDR1 is MRHNA, CDR2 SNTAGT, per germline. The CDR3 length is 14 residues. V was clipped by 4 bases and J by 0 bases, with 10 bases between them. DNA for the CDR3: TGTGCCAGCAGTGCCAGCGGTGACTCCTACGAGCAGTACTTC. Its translation: CASSASGDSYEQYF.

This chain joins TRBV5-4 and TRBJ2-7; the D gene is possibly TRBD1 (6 bases). The CDR3 totals 15 residues. The germline V gene has CDR1 SGHNT and CDR2 YYREEE (reference sequence). Trimming took off 0 bases at V and 5 bases at J, with 15 bases between the two ends. The CDR3 spells CASSLGGGNPHEQYF. In nucleotides, the CDR3 is TGTGCCAGCAGCTTGGGAGGGGGTAATCCCCACGAGCAGTACTTC. Based on the CDR3 plus reference TRBV5-4 and TRBJ2-7, the full variable domain is ETGVTQSPTHLIKTRGQQVTLRCSSQSGHNTVSWYQQALGQGPQFIFQYYREEENGRGNFPPRFSGLQFPNYSSELNVNALELDDSALYLCASSLGGGNPHEQYFGPGTRLTVT.

The CDR3 region is CASSQVDREQYF. Here the CDR3 DNA reads TGTGCCAGCAGCCAAGTGGACAGAGAGCAGTACTTC. This chain links TRBV7-2 with TRBJ2-7, with D possibly being TRBD1 (6 bases). Per the germline V gene, CDR1 is SGHTA and CDR2 is FQGNSA. Trimming took 5 bases from V and 7 from J, leaving 12 bases between them. The CDR3 covers 12 residues.

The chain combines TRBV28 with TRBJ1-5; D remains ambiguous. Germline CDR1 is MDHEN and CDR2 is SYDVKM. V was clipped by 0 bases and J by 0 bases, with 9 bases between them. The CDR3 is 16 amino acids. The CDR3 here is CASSLWAEYSNQPQHF. In nucleotides, the CDR3 is TGTGCCAGCAGTTTATGGGCAGAGTATAGCAATCAGCCCCAGCATTTT. The variable domain in full, completed from reference TRBV28 and TRBJ1-5, reads DVKVTQSSRYLVKRTGEKVFLECVQDMDHENMFWYRQDPGLGLRLIYFSYDVKMKEKGDIPEGYSVSREKKERFSLILESASTNQTSMYLCASSLWAEYSNQPQHFGDGTRLSIL.

The rearrangement uses TRBV5-4 and TRBJ2-2, with 12 positions matching TRBD2. The CDR3 extends over 16 amino acids. V was clipped by 4 bases and J by 4 bases; unmatched bases: 5. The germline V gene encodes CDR1 SGHNT and CDR2 YYREEE (reference sequence). CDR3 nucleotides: TGTGCCAGCAGCCAAGGACTAGCGGGACCCACCGGGGAGCTGTTTTTT. Amino acids: CASSQGLAGPTGELFF.

The CDR3 DNA reads as TGCGCCAGCAGCAAGGGGACGGGGGGCACTGAAGCTTTCTTT. Protein product: CASSKGTGGTEAFF. This chain connects TRBV5-1 to TRBJ1-1; tentative D call: TRBD1 (5 bases). The CDR3 is 14 residues long. With 4 bases removed from V and 4 bases from J, the gap between germline ends came to 14 bases. Germline-derived CDR1 and CDR2 are SGHRS and YFSETQ.

Ten or more counts support this clone. The same CDR3 also results from other DNA sequences found in this sample. The V gene is TRBV7-2, the J gene TRBJ2-7, with 11 bases matching TRBD2. Germline values: CDR1 SGHTA, CDR2 FQGNSA. V lost 6 bases to trimming and J lost 0 bases; unmatched junction nucleotides: 4. The CDR3 spans 15 residues. The CDR3 loop reads CASSLLAGASYEQYF. The CDR3 region has the DNA TGTGCCAGCAGTCTACTAGCGGGAGCCTCCTACGAGCAGTACTTC.

The chain employs TRBV5-4 and TRBJ2-1, with TRBD2 identical over 8 bases. This CDR3 region has 16 residues. Germline values: CDR1 SGHNT, CDR2 YYREEE (reference sequence). Losses at the gene ends were 2 bases for V and 8 bases for J; bases not matched to a gene: 12. This chain's CDR3 is CASSFTGLGAVHEQFF. The CDR3 region has the DNA TGTGCCAGCAGCTTCACGGGACTAGGGGCCGTACATGAGCAGTTCTTC.

Details on this clone: The same CDR3 arises from other DNA sequences in this sample as well. The V gene is TRBV7-2, the J gene TRBJ2-3, with D possibly being TRBD1 or TRBD2 (6 bases each). V lost 1 base to trimming and J lost 2 bases, with 13 bases between them. The CDR3 totals 16 residues. Germline V gene sequence: CDR1 SGHTA, CDR2 FQGNSA. CDR3 sequence (DNA): TGTGCCAGCAGCTTAGGGGGGCGGGGATTCACAGATACGCAGTATTTT. Amino acids: CASSLGGRGFTDTQYF.